This T cell receptor (beta chain) was captured by sequencing in a study of blood T cell repertoires in COVID-19. Study context: PBMCs, B-cell-depleted T cells, or T cells were the source of the cDNA or gDNA that made up the material.

Authors' data handling: Estimation of nucleated cell counts was performed using reference gene primer amplification. The table came from immunoSEQ multiplex PCR; TCRdb's copy has only in-frame clones and leaves some out. D and trimming were read from the DNA, whereas the V and J calls and clone size are those reported in that table. In the table there are some 320,000 clones, more than 70% of which are singletons. The TCR was taken from a woman aged 30 to 39 who had recovered from COVID-19. The sequencing input was peripheral blood.

CDR3 sequence reads: CASSGQGNYGYTF. CDR3 sequence (DNA): TGCGCCAGCAGCGGACAGGGGAACTATGGCTACACCTTC. The rearrangement links TRBV5-1 to TRBJ1-2, with TRBD1 matching over 9 bases. Germline values: CDR1 SGHRS, CDR2 YFSETQ. This CDR3 has 13 amino acids. The trim removed 4 bases at V and 2 bases at J, leaving 0 bases unmatched.